This T cell receptor (beta chain) was sequenced in a study of cytomegalovirus exposure and HLA in healthy donors. In the PCR, 60 Vbeta and 13 Jbeta primers were used. Assay used: immunoSEQ multiplex PCR; TCRdb lists only in-frame clones, some missing. This sample has about 170,000 clones, with around 72% found just once. Germline values: CDR1 SGDLS, CDR2 YYNGEE. Deletions cut 0 bases from V and 0 bases from J, with 12 bases between. The CDR3 has 16 residues. The receptor was derived from a woman aged 45-65 years in good health and CMV-seropositive. The V and J genes are TRBV9 and TRBJ1-1, with D possibly matching TRBD1 (5 bases). What was sequenced was PBMCs. The CDR3 is CASSVGAGWMNTEAFF. CDR3 coding DNA: TGTGCCAGCAGCGTAGGGGCAGGGTGGATGAACACTGAAGCTTTCTTT. The whole variable domain, remainder taken from reference TRBV9 and TRBJ1-1, is DSGVTQTPKHLITATGQRVTLRCSPRSGDLSVYWYQQSLDQGLQFLIQYYNGEERAKGNILERFSAQQFPDLHSELNLSSLELGDSALYFCASSVGAGWMNTEAFFGQGTRLTVV.